In this sample, the clone carrying this T cell receptor beta chain turned up many times. V shed 2 bases and J 2 bases; nucleotides not matched to a gene: 15. This CDR3 comprises 18 residues. Germline CDR1 reads DFQATT; CDR2 reads SNEGSKA (reference sequence). The data derive from a study of identical twins. A universal primer binding site was introduced by template switching. The final cDNA contained unique molecular identifiers. Using its own MiXCR run on the 5' RACE reads, TCRdb lists one record per CDR3 protein. The table includes approximately 260,000 distinct CDR3 sequences, around 15% detected once.

This clonotype originated in a woman aged 18-35 years in good health. This rearrangement joins TRBV20-1 to TRBJ2-5; 9 bases line up with TRBD2. Sequencing used memory (CD45RO+) T cells sorted from blood. CDR3 nucleotide sequence: TGCAGTGCTAGAAGCGTATCTAGCGGGAATTCGATTCAAGAGACCCAGTACTTC. As protein: CSARSVSSGNSIQETQYF.